This T cell receptor beta chain was captured in a study of cytomegalovirus exposure and HLA in healthy donors. Study-level points and caveats: According to the study, 160 or so TCR beta chains were cytomegalovirus-associated. Relative to equally common others, HLA-associated TCR beta chains showed greater clonal expansion in a later analysis.

CDR1 SNHLY and CDR2 FYNNEI come from the germline V gene. The CDR3 is 13 amino acids. V lost 8 bases to trimming and J lost 5 bases, with 15 bases between them. The PCR employed 60 Vbeta primers together with 13 Jbeta primers. Produced via immunoSEQ multiplex PCR; TCRdb's table is partial and in-frame only. Its table records around 160,000 clones. Note on this clone: Its cognate antigen is unknown.

What was sequenced was PBMCs. The receptor's source is a woman aged 45-59 years in good health and CMV-seronegative. V usage is TRBV2 and J usage is TRBJ1-1; a weak D match, TRBD1 (5 bases). Here the CDR3 reads CASGRERGTEAFF. The CDR3 DNA reads TGTGCCAGCGGCAGGGAAAGGGGTACTGAAGCTTTCTTT.